This T cell receptor (beta chain) was sequenced in a study of T cell responses to AZD1222 COVID-19 vaccine (dated by TCRdb to about 2021). With regard to the full study: TCR sequencing covered about 230 trial participants: 207 given two doses of AZD1222 and around 25 given two doses of MenACWY control vaccine. Enrollment into the trials was organized by age into subgroups of 18-55, 56-69 and 70-plus years, and those subgroups contained roughly 150, 30 and 60 TCR-sequenced participants, respectively. What the study reported, not specific to this receptor: No day 14 peak-response samples were available, so repertoires were characterized only after the peak T cell response. In the small 56-69-year group, the increase in depth fell short of significance, most likely because of low power. Conclusions about previously exposed vaccinees are limited because only five to seven AZD1222 recipients were SARS-CoV-2 seropositive at baseline. Participants were mostly white British and included more females than males, and it was suggested by the authors that clonal diversity may have been underestimated. CD4 TCRs associated with the vaccine covered the entire spike protein, and the dominant responses were in regions 160-218 and 743-854. Reportedly, almost half of the unique spike-specific TCRs recognized epitopes lying outside the regions that are mutated in the B.1.351 and B.1.1.7 variants. A significant rise in spike-specific TCR breadth and depth was observed after two AZD1222 doses relative to day 0 and relative to MenACWY recipients.

The CDR3 regions of human TCRbeta chains were analyzed by immunosequencing. On the study's bioinformatics: Repertoire TCRs were matched against a reference library of SARS-CoV-2-specific TCRs generated with the MIRA antigen-specificity platform. Breadth was defined as the fraction of unique TCRs that were SARS-CoV-2-associated. Depth was defined as the fraction of total T cells that were SARS-CoV-2-associated. Using the MIRA data, each spike-specific TCR was assigned both to the spike region to which the TCR was reactive and to a CD4 or CD8 class. Log10-transformed breadth and depth values were compared by one-way ANOVA with Sidak's multiple comparisons tests. In TCRdb, the immuneACCESS table is reduced to in-frame sequences with V and J assigned. These tables do not hold every clone; where another copy was compared, an unresolved V gene accounts for under half, and the others remain unexplained. V and J calls and clone size are as listed in that table; D and trimming were resolved from the DNA. The sample contains around 110,000 clones, roughly nine tenths of them found a single time. Together, the top ten hold 1.5% to 2% of the sample.

The time point label corresponds to: about 28 days (+/-7) after the second vaccine dose. AZD1222 recipients whose second dose came at about 4 weeks and those whose second dose came at about 12 weeks were combined into one group, since spike-specific TCR depth and breadth did not differ between the two schedules. The vaccinee samples were drawn from two UK trials, COV001 and COV002, one of which was a single-blind randomized controlled phase 2/3 trial testing AZD1222 (ChAdOx1 nCoV-19) in healthy adults. For TCRbeta chain sequencing, PBMC samples were collected from trial participants at day 0 and at day 28 after the second dose. Relative to germline, V is 4 bases shorter and J is 1 base shorter, with 7 bases between their ends. CDR1 and CDR2 are read off the germline V gene as SGHAT and FQNNGV. From cysteine to phenylalanine, the CDR3 is 13 amino acids long. Here the CDR3 DNA is all that survives: 39 bases in frame from base 1.

A note on this clone: Its antigen is not yet known. No per-base quality is available; no much larger clone lies one base away.

The sequencing used peripheral blood, collected 28 days after the second AZD1222 dose. The rearrangement combines TRBV11-2 with TRBJ1-1; the D gene lacks a confident call. The TCR originated in an adult who received the AZD1222 COVID-19 vaccine. The DNA is as follows: TGTGCCAGCAGCTCTCTAAGGAACACTGAAGCTTTCTTT. Its protein is CASSSLRNTEAFF.